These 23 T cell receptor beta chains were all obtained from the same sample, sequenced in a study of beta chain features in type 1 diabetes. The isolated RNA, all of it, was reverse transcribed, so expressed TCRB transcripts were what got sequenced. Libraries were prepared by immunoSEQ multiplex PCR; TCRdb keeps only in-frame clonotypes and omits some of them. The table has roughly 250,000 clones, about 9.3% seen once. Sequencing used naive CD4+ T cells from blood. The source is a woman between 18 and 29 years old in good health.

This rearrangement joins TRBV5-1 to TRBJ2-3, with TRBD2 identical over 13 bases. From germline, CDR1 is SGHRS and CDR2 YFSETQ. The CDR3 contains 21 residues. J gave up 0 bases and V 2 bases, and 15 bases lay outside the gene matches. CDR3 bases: TGCGCCAGCAGCTTCACCCCTCCGGGACTAGCGGGACCTAGCAGCACAGATACGCAGTATTTT. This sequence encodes CASSFTPPGLAGPSSTDTQYF.

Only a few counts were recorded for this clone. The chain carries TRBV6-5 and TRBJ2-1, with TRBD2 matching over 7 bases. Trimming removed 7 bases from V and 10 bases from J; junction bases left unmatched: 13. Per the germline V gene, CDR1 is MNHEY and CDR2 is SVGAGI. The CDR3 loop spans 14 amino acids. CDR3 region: CASTTRGRVREQFF. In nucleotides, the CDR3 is TGTGCCAGCACGACCCGCGGGAGAGTGCGGGAGCAGTTCTTC.

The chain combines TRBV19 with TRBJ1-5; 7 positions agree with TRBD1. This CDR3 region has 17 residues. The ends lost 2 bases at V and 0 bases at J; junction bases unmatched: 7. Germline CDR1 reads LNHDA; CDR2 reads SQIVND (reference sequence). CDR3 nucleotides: TGTGCCAGTAGTATACACAGGGGTCAGGATAGCAATCAGCCCCAGCATTTT. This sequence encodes CASSIHRGQDSNQPQHF.

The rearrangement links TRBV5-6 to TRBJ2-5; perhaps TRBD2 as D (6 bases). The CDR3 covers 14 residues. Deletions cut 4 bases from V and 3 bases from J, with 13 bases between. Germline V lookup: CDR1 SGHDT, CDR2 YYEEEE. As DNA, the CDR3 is TGTGCCAGCAGCCCAACGACTAGAAAAGAGACCCAGTACTTC. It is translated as CASSPTTRKETQYF.

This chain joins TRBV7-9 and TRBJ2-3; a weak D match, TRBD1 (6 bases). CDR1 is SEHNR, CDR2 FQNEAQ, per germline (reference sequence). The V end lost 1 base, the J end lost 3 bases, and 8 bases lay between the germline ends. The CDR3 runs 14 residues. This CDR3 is CASSLGGPTDTQYF. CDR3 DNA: TGTGCCAGCAGCTTAGGGGGGCCGACAGATACGCAGTATTTT.

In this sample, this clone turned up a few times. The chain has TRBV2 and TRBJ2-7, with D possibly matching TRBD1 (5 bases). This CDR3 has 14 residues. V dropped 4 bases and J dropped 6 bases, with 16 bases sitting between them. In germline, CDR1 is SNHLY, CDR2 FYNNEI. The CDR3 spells CASSVEQGMSEQYF. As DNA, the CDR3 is TGTGCCAGCAGTGTGGAGCAGGGTATGAGCGAGCAGTACTTC.

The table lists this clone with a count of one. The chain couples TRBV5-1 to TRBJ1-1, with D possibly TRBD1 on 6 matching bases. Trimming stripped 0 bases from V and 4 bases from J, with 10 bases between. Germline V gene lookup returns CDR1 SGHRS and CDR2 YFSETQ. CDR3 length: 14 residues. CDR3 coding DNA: TGCGCCAGCAGCTTGGACAGGGTAAGCACTGAAGCTTTCTTT. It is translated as CASSLDRVSTEAFF.

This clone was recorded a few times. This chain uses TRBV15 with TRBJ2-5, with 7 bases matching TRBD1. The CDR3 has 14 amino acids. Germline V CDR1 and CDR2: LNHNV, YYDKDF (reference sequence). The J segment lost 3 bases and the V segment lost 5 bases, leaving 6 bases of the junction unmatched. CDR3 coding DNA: TGTGCCACCAGCCGGGGACAGACAAAAGAGACCCAGTACTTC. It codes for CATSRGQTKETQYF.

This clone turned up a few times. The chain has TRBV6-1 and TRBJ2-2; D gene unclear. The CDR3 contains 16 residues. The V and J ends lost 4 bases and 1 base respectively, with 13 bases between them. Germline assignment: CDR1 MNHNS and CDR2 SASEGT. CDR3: CASSANSLGNTGELFF. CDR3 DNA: TGTGCCAGCAGTGCCAATTCTCTAGGGAACACCGGGGAGCTGTTTTTT.

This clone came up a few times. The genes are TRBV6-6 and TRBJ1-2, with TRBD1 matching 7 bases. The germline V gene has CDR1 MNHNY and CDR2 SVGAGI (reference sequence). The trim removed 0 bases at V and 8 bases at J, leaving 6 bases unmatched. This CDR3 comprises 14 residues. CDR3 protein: CASSYSEGARGYTF. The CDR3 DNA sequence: TGTGCCAGCAGTTACTCGGAGGGGGCGCGAGGCTACACCTTC.

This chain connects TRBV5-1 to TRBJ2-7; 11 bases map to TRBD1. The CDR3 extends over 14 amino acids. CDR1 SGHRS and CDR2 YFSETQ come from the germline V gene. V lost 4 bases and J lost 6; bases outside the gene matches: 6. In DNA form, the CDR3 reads TGCGCCAGCAGCGGCATGGACAGGGGGCGCGAGCAGTACTTC. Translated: CASSGMDRGREQYF.

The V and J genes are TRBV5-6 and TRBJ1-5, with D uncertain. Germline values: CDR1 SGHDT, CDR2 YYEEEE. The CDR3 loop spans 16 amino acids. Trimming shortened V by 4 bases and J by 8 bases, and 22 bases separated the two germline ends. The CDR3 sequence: CASSRYRRSMSEPQHF. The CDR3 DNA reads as TGTGCCAGCAGCCGGTACAGACGATCGATGTCGGAGCCCCAGCATTTT.

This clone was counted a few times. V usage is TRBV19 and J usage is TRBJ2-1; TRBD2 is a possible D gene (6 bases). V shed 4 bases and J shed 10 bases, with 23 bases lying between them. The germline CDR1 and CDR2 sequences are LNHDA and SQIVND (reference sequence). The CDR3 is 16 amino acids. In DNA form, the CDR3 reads TGTGCCAGTAGTAGGTTGTTCCGCGGGGTCCCCAGGGAGCAGTTCTTC. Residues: CASSRLFRGVPREQFF. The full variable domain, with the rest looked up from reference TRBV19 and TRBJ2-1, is DGGITQSPKYLFRKEGQNVTLSCEQNLNHDAMYWYRQDPGQGLRLIYYSQIVNDFQKGDIAEGYSVSREKKESFPLTVTSAQKNPTAFYLCASSRLFRGVPREQFFGPGTRLTVL.

The chain's CDR3 is CASSPTGYEQYF. The CDR3 nucleotides are TGCGCCAGCAGCCCGACAGGCTACGAGCAGTACTTC. The chain has TRBV5-1 and TRBJ2-7; tentative D call: TRBD1 (6 bases). Trimming left V 4 bases short and J 3 bases short, with 8 bases between. This CDR3 is 12 amino acids long. Germline CDR1 is SGHRS and CDR2 is YFSETQ.

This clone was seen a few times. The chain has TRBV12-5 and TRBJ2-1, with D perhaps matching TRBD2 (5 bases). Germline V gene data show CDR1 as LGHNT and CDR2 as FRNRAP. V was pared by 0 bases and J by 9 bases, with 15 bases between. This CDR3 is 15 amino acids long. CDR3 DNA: TGTGCTAGTGGTTTGGTACCTGGAGTTGAGGGTGAGCAGTTCTTC. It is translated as CASGLVPGVEGEQFF.

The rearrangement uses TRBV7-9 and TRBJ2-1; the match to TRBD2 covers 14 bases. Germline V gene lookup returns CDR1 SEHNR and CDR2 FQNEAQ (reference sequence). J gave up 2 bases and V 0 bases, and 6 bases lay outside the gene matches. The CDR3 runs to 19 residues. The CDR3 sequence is CASSLAGLAGGLAYNEQFF. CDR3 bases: TGTGCCAGCAGCTTAGCTGGACTAGCGGGAGGACTAGCCTACAATGAGCAGTTCTTC.

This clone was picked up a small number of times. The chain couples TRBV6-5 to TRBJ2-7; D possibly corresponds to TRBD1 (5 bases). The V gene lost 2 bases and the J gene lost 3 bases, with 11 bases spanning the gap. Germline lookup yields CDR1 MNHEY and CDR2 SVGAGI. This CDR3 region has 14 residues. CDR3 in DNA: TGTGCCAGCAGTTACACAACCGACAGCTACGAGCAGTACTTC. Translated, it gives CASSYTTDSYEQYF.

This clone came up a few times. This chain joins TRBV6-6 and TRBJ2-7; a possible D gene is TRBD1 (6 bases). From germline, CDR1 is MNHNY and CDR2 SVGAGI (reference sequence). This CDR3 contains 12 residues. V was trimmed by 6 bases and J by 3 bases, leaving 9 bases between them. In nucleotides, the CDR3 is TGTGCCAGCAGCGGACAGCTCTACGAGCAGTACTTC. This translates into CASSGQLYEQYF.

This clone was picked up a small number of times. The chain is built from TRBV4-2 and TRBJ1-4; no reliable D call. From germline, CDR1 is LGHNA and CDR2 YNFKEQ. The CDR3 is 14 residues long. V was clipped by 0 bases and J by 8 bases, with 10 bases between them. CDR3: CASSQERGREKLFF. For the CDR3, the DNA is TGTGCCAGCAGCCAAGAGCGGGGTCGGGAAAAACTGTTTTTT.

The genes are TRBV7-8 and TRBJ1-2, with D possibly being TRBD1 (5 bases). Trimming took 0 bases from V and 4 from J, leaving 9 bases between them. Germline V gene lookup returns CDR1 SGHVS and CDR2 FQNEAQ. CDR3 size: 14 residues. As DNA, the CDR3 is TGTGCCAGCAGCTTAGCGCAGGGCTCCTATGGCTACACCTTC. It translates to CASSLAQGSYGYTF.

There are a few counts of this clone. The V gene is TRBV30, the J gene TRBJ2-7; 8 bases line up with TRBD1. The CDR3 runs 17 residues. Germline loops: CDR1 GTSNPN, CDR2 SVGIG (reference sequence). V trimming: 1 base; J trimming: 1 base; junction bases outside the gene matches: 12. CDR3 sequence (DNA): TGTGCCTGGAGTGGAGTGGCCCCGGGACAGGTTTCCTACGAGCAGTACTTC. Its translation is CAWSGVAPGQVSYEQYF.

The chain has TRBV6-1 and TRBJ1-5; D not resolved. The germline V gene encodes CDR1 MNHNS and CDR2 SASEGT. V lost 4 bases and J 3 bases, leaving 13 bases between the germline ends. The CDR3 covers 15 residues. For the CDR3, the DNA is TGTGCCAGCAGTGGCGGAATTGGGTCCAATCAGCCCCAGCATTTT. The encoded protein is CASSGGIGSNQPQHF.

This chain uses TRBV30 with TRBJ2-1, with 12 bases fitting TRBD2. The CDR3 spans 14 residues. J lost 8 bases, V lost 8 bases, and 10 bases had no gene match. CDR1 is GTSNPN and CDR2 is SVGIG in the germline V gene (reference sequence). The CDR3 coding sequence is TGTGCCGGCCAGACTAGCGGGAGAATATATGAGCAGTTCTTC. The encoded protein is CAGQTSGRIYEQFF.